The rows below give T cell receptor beta chains drawn from one sample of a study of blood T cells in healthy people across ages. TCRdb processed the 5' RACE reads anew with MiXCR; each CDR3 protein has one entry. This sample has under 2 million distinct CDR3 sequences, with approximately 32% found just once. The sample was blood. These receptors were obtained from a woman aged 25 to 39 in good health. The conserved cysteine and the conserved F or W are not part of the CDR3 here. Each record gives: CDR3 protein, V gene, J gene.

CDR3 protein: ASSPSFTSGTGGYEQY
V gene: TRBV4-1
J gene: TRBJ2-7

CDR3 protein: ASSEWGTYEQY
V gene: TRBV2
J gene: NA

CDR3 protein: ASSQSGRATGERF
V gene: TRBV3-1
J gene: TRBJ2-2

CDR3 protein: ASSRDRGLGEAF
V gene: TRBV12-3/TRBV12-4
J gene: TRBJ1-1

CDR3 protein: ATKPRQGVYGYT
V gene: TRBV2
J gene: TRBJ1-2

CDR3 protein: ASRSGGVTEAF
V gene: TRBV10-2
J gene: TRBJ1-1

CDR3 protein: ASSYDGARGHT
V gene: TRBV6-6
J gene: TRBJ1-2

CDR3 protein: SARGHGQAFPTDEQF
V gene: TRBV20-1
J gene: TRBJ2-1

CDR3 protein: ASSRDSGAQY
V gene: TRBV7-9
J gene: TRBJ2-3

CDR3 protein: ASSYGGQGNSPLH
V gene: TRBV6-6
J gene: TRBJ1-6

CDR3 protein: ASTMGRGTDTQY
V gene: TRBV9
J gene: TRBJ2-3

CDR3 protein: ASGRDRDTDTQY
V gene: TRBV2
J gene: TRBJ2-3

CDR3 protein: ASSPGTVYGYT
V gene: TRBV27
J gene: TRBJ1-2

CDR3 protein: ASSITAGDTQY
V gene: TRBV18
J gene: TRBJ2-3

CDR3 protein: ATSRVGGRVDNEQF
V gene: TRBV15
J gene: TRBJ2-1

CDR3 protein: ASSLWGTSGGVEQF
V gene: TRBV28
J gene: TRBJ2-1

CDR3 protein: ANSPRTSGGTDTQY
V gene: TRBV7-3
J gene: TRBJ2-3

CDR3 protein: ASSPHWDGGQY
V gene: TRBV3-1
J gene: TRBJ2-3

CDR3 protein: ARTKDRRNPTDTQY
V gene: TRBV11-2
J gene: TRBJ2-3

CDR3 protein: SATDIIGNQPQH
V gene: TRBV20-1
J gene: TRBJ1-5

CDR3 protein: ASTGVTITEAF
V gene: TRBV4-1
J gene: TRBJ1-1

CDR3 protein: ASTIGRMNTEAF
V gene: TRBV6-6
J gene: TRBJ1-1

CDR3 protein: ASSLAGRQSYEQY
V gene: TRBV11-2
J gene: TRBJ2-7

CDR3 protein: ATFIDSGRDSYNEQF
V gene: TRBV12-3/TRBV12-4
J gene: TRBJ2-1

CDR3 protein: ASSSRDSISYEQY
V gene: TRBV18
J gene: TRBJ2-7

CDR3 protein: ASSDTGGDEKLF
V gene: TRBV5-1
J gene: TRBJ1-4

CDR3 protein: SAIGQGEGYT
V gene: TRBV20-1
J gene: TRBJ1-2

CDR3 protein: SVTLVLTDTQY
V gene: TRBV29-1
J gene: TRBJ2-3

CDR3 protein: ASSPLVYETQY
V gene: TRBV18
J gene: TRBJ2-5

CDR3 protein: ASSYLNGGLDGYT
V gene: TRBV6-2/TRBV6-3
J gene: TRBJ1-2

CDR3 protein: ASHQGPGANVLT
V gene: TRBV6-2/TRBV6-3
J gene: TRBJ2-6

CDR3 protein: ATSPRGNTEAF
V gene: TRBV15
J gene: TRBJ1-1

CDR3 protein: ASSFKDLRTAYGYT
V gene: TRBV28
J gene: TRBJ1-2

CDR3 protein: ASESRDWGDEQY
V gene: TRBV11-2
J gene: NA

CDR3 protein: ASSEPPPGQGRVEQF
V gene: TRBV25-1
J gene: TRBJ2-1

CDR3 protein: ASSFGRLDEKLF
V gene: TRBV12-3/TRBV12-4
J gene: TRBJ1-4

CDR3 protein: ASSRTSGSFADTQY
V gene: TRBV6-1
J gene: TRBJ2-3

CDR3 protein: ASSFPVGGTNNEQF
V gene: TRBV5-1
J gene: TRBJ2-1

CDR3 protein: SASPVNTEAF
V gene: TRBV20-1
J gene: TRBJ1-1

CDR3 protein: ASSLGGTRGEQF
V gene: TRBV13
J gene: TRBJ2-1

CDR3 protein: ASSPGGGRQPQH
V gene: TRBV12-3/TRBV12-4
J gene: TRBJ1-5

CDR3 protein: ASSEMGFGYGYT
V gene: TRBV10-2
J gene: TRBJ1-2

CDR3 protein: ASSPIGVWTGGTGELF
V gene: TRBV5-1
J gene: TRBJ2-2

CDR3 protein: ASTELAEYNEQF
V gene: TRBV12-3/TRBV12-4
J gene: TRBJ2-1

CDR3 protein: SVDDRIQETQF
V gene: TRBV29-1
J gene: NA

CDR3 protein: ASWIGQGALYEQY
V gene: TRBV21-1
J gene: TRBJ2-7

CDR3 protein: ASSTSSSGNTIY
V gene: TRBV3-1
J gene: TRBJ1-3

CDR3 protein: ASSPPSGGTEAF
V gene: TRBV5-1
J gene: TRBJ1-1

CDR3 protein: ASRRRGGWGNTQY
V gene: TRBV7-2
J gene: TRBJ2-3

CDR3 protein: ASSRGQPSYEQY
V gene: TRBV5-6
J gene: TRBJ2-7

CDR3 protein: ASSLKGKGANVLT
V gene: TRBV28
J gene: TRBJ2-6

CDR3 protein: SAESSGGATDTQY
V gene: TRBV20-1
J gene: TRBJ2-3

CDR3 protein: ASSTTSGDLYGYT
V gene: TRBV27
J gene: TRBJ1-2

CDR3 protein: ASSPSGSKDEQF
V gene: TRBV7-9
J gene: TRBJ2-1

CDR3 protein: SAKHPGPGTYNEQF
V gene: TRBV20-1
J gene: TRBJ2-1

CDR3 protein: ASSLARLAGGHYEQY
V gene: TRBV14
J gene: TRBJ2-7

CDR3 protein: ASSYSASQSTDTQY
V gene: TRBV6-5
J gene: TRBJ2-3

CDR3 protein: ASSPMGTSVEETQY
V gene: TRBV5-1
J gene: TRBJ2-5